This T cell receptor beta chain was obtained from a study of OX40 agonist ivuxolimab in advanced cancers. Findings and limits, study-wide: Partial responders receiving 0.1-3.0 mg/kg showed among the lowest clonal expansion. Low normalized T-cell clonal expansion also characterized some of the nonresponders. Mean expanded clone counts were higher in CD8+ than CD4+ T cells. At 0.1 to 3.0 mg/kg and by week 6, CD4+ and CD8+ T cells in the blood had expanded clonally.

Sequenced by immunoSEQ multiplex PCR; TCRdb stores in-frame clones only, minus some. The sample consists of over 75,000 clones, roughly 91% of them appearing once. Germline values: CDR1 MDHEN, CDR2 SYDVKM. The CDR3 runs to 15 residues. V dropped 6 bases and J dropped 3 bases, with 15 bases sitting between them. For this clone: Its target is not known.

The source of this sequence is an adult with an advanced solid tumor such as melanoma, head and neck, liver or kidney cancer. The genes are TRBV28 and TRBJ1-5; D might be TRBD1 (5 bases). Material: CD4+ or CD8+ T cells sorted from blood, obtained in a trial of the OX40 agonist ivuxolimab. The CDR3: CASRKRGSPNQPQHF. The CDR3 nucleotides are TGTGCCAGCAGGAAAAGGGGTAGCCCCAATCAGCCCCAGCATTTT.